This is a list of T cell receptor beta chains from one sample in a study of T cells after yellow fever vaccination. TCRdb re-analysed the 5' RACE reads in MiXCR, keeping a single row per CDR3 protein. This table holds some 300,000 distinct CDR3 sequences, under 9% found once. The sequencing used CD4+ T cells sorted from PBMCs, collected 5 days after the yellow fever booster vaccination. The receptor set was obtained from a man younger than 30 who received the YFV17D yellow fever vaccine. CDR3s leave out the opening cysteine and the closing phenylalanine or tryptophan. Each record gives: J gene, V gene, CDR3 protein.

TRBJ2-1 TRBV4-2 ASCPSGGAFEQF
TRBJ1-5 TRBV28 ASSPRTISNQPQH
TRBJ2-3 TRBV19 ASRGETPSTDTQY
TRBJ1-3 TRBV20-1 SASKQLISGNTIY
TRBJ2-3 TRBV20-1 SANSFQTGKTDTQY
TRBJ2-3 TRBV7-3 ASSLTSAGAGGGTQY
TRBJ1-1 TRBV2 ASASSPGTEAF
TRBJ2-2 TRBV6-1 ASTLRRAGLGGELF
TRBJ1-5 TRBV6-5 ASSPRTGTISNQPQH
TRBJ2-2 TRBV2 AKGTGYTGELF
TRBJ1-1 TRBV7-2 ASSFTGTGTEAF
TRBJ2-3 TRBV4-1 ASSLEGAGVTDTQY
TRBJ1-2 TRBV11-2 ASSSPQGYGYT
TRBJ2-3 TRBV9 ASCEERGTDTEY
TRBJ2-1 TRBV19 ARRGGGDEQF
TRBJ1-5 TRBV5-5 ASSSMEGQPQH
TRBJ2-1 TRBV25-1 ASSEGGTPYNEQF